One and the same sample provided the 12 T cell receptor beta chains below, sequenced in a study of control samples from healthy donors and cancer patients. Sequencing used immunoSEQ multiplex PCR; TCRdb keeps in-frame clones, though not all of them. The sample holds approximately 120,000 clones, about 89% seen once. The sequencing input was blood. These receptors originate from a woman between 50 and 59 years old in good health.

The chain couples TRBV5-1 to TRBJ1-6; TRBD1 agrees at 7 bases. Germline lookup yields CDR1 SGHRS and CDR2 YFSETQ. This CDR3 is built from 15 residues. Trimming cost V 0 bases and J 7 bases; bases outside gene matches: 4. The CDR3 nucleotides read TGCGCCAGCAGCTTGGTGCAGGGGGGGAATTCACCCCTCCACTTT. This gives the protein CASSLVQGGNSPLHF.

The chain joins TRBV10-3 to TRBJ1-1; 7 nucleotides agree with TRBD1. J was trimmed by 1 base and V by 4 bases; bases with no gene match: 0. This CDR3 has 13 residues. Germline V gives CDR1 ENHRY, CDR2 SYGVKD. The CDR3 nucleotides read TGTGCCATCAGTGGGACAGGGAACACTGAAGCTTTCTTT. It translates to CAISGTGNTEAFF.

This clone has more than one count but fewer than ten. The chain joins TRBV7-7 to TRBJ2-2; TRBD2 is a possible D gene (5 bases). Germline V gene lookup returns CDR1 SSHAT and CDR2 FNYEAQ (reference sequence). The CDR3 sequence is 15 residues long. V was trimmed by 5 bases and J by 4 bases, leaving 14 bases between them. The CDR3 sequence: CASSPRGYGTGELFF. For the CDR3, the DNA is TGTGCCAGCAGCCCCCGCGGGTATGGCACCGGGGAGCTGTTTTTT.

For the CDR3, the DNA is TGCGCCAGCAGTGAGTCGTGTCTGGAGACCCAGTACTTC. Translation gives CASSESCLETQYF. This chain uses TRBV10-1 with TRBJ2-5; D is uncertain. V shed 0 bases and J shed 5 bases, with 7 bases lying between them. Germline loops: CDR1 WNHNN, CDR2 SYGVQD (reference sequence). This CDR3 comprises 13 residues.

With regard to this clone: A junction end diverges from the germline sequence, so it may reflect a read error. The chain is built from TRBV19 and TRBJ1-1; 8 positions match TRBD1. The CDR3 extends over 16 amino acids. Germline-derived CDR1 and CDR2 are LNHDA and SQIVND (reference sequence). This chain's CDR3 is CASSSPAGGALTEAFF. In DNA, the CDR3 is TGTGCCAGCAGTAGCCCCGCAGGGGGCGCACTCACTGAAGCTTTCTTT.

V and J are TRBV15 and TRBJ2-3; no reliable D call. Germline V CDR1 and CDR2: LNHNV, YYDKDF (reference sequence). Trimming removed 1 base from V and 6 bases from J, with 8 bases in between. The CDR3 runs 13 residues. This chain's CDR3 is CATSRAPVDTQYF. Here the CDR3 DNA reads TGTGCCACCAGCAGAGCCCCGGTTGATACGCAGTATTTT.

This clone occurred once. This rearrangement joins TRBV2 to TRBJ2-1; the match to TRBD2 covers 8 bases. Germline loops: CDR1 SNHLY, CDR2 FYNNEI. The V segment lost 8 bases and the J segment 5 bases; nucleotides outside the gene matches: 5. The CDR3 loop spans 13 amino acids. CDR3 nucleotides: TGTGCCAGCGGTTCGGGAGGGGACAATGAGCAGTTCTTC. Amino acid sequence: CASGSGGDNEQFF. The full variable domain, completed using reference TRBV2 and TRBJ2-1, is EPEVTQTPSHQVTQMGQEVILRCVPISNHLYFYWYRQILGQKVEFLVSFYNNEISEKSEIFDDQFSVERPDGSNFTLKIRSTKLEDSAMYFCASGSGGDNEQFFGPGTRLTVL.

The V gene is TRBV4-3, the J gene TRBJ2-1, with 9 bases identical to TRBD2. In germline, CDR1 is LGHNA, CDR2 YSLEER. J gave up 8 bases and V 0 bases, and 5 bases lay outside the gene matches. CDR3 length: 15 residues. CDR3 nucleotides: TGCGCCAGCAGCCAAGACCCAGCGGGAGGCTATGAGCAGTTCTTC. Its translation is CASSQDPAGGYEQFF.

This rearrangement joins TRBV11-2 to TRBJ1-1, with TRBD1 matching over 9 bases. This CDR3 contains 15 residues. Germline trimming cut 5 bases from V and 0 bases from J; bases unmatched to any gene: 4. Germline CDR1 is SGHAT and CDR2 is FQNNGV. In DNA, the CDR3 is TGTGCCAGCAGCAGACAGGGGGTGGTGAACACTGAAGCTTTCTTT. This encodes CASSRQGVVNTEAFF.

The J gene is TRBJ2-2, the V gene TRBV9, with D maybe TRBD2 (6 bases). Germline assignment: CDR1 SGDLS and CDR2 YYNGEE. The CDR3 sequence is 15 residues long. V lost 4 bases and J lost 0, with 10 bases in between. The CDR3 bases are TGTGCCAGCAGCATAGCGGTAGCGAACACCGGGGAGCTGTTTTTT. Protein product: CASSIAVANTGELFF.

The chain employs TRBV5-4 and TRBJ2-2; 7 bases match TRBD1. Germline V CDR1 and CDR2: SGHNT, YYREEE (reference sequence). V shed 7 bases, J shed 3 bases, and the junction held 9 bases outside the gene matches. The CDR3 has 15 residues. Written as DNA, the CDR3 is TGTGCCAGCCACAGAGGGGGCATTGACACCGGGGAGCTGTTTTTT. Its translation: CASHRGGIDTGELFF.

DNA for the CDR3: TGTGCCAGTACCCTGTTTGCGGGGAATCAGCCCCAGCATTTT. The encoded protein is CASTLFAGNQPQHF. V and J are TRBV19 and TRBJ1-5; no reliable D call. The ends were cut back, 7 bases at V and 4 bases at J, with 14 bases in the middle. The CDR3 runs to 14 residues. CDR1 and CDR2 from the germline V gene are LNHDA and SQIVND (reference sequence).